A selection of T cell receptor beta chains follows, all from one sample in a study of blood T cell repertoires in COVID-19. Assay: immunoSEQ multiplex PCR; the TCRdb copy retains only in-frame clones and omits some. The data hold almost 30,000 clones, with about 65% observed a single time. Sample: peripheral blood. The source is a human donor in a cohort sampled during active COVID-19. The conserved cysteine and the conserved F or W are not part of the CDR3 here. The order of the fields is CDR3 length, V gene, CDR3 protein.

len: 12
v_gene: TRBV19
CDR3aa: ASSIDAVSYEQY

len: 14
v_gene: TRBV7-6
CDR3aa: ASSLGAGGWADTQY

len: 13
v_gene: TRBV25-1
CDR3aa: ASSELQVYHTEAF

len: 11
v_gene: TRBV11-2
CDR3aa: ASSDTVNSPLH

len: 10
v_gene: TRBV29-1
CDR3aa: SVENTWATQY

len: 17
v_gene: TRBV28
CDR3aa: ASSRGQREGLSSYNEQF

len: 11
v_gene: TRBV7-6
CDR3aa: ASSLVGGETQY

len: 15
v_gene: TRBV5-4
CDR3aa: ASSSGQGGSYNSPLH

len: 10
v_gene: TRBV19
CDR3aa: ASSIGLSEQY

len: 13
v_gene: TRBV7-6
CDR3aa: ASSPQAANTGELF

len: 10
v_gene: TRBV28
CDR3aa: ASLTSGSEQY

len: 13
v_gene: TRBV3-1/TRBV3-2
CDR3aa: ASSQAGTGEQPQH

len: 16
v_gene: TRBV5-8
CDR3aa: ASSLPGLTHSGANVLT

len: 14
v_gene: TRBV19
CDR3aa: ASSARTSGEGDTQY

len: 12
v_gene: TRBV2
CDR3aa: ASSEAGGANGYT

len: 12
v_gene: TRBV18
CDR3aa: ASSLDRANSPLH

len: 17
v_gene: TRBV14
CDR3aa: ASSHQLGLAGGSTDTQY

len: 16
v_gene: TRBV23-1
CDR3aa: ASSQYGYRGSPPYGYT

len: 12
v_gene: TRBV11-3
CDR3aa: ASSLEGTYSPLH

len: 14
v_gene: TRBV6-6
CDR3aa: ASSYGTGTGTDTQY

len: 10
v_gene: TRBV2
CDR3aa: ASHLSGGEQY

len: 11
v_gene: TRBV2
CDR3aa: ASSDWETGELF

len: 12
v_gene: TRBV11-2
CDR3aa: ASSLGFGGHEQY

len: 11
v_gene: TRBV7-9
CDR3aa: ASSEGGVDTQY

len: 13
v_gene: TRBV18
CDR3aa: ASSSTDRGSQPQH

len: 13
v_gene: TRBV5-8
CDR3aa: ASSAGQWAKNIQY

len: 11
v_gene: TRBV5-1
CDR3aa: ASSLGGTDGYT

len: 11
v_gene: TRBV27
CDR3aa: ATTGGTGYEQY

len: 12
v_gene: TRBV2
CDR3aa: ASSVASGTDTQY

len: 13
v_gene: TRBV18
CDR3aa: ASSPGAGGRETQY

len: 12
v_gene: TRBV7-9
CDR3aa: ASSPGQGDYGYT

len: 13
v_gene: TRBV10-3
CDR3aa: AISPAQQASYEQY

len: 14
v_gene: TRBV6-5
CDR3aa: ASSYSRQGPGEKLF

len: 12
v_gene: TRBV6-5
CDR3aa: ASSPTGGRETQY

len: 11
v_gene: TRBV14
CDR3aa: ASSLTNRGHAF

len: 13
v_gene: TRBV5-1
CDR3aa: ASSLVPGNQETQY

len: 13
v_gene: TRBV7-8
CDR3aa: ASSYLAGGPNEQF

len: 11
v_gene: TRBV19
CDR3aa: ASSLSIDYEQY

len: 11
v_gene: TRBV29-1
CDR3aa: SAQGAYGYGYT

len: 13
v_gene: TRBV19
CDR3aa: ASRGWGAMNTEAF

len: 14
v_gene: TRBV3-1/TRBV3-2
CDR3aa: ASSPGTSGGAYEQY

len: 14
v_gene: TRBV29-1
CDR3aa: SVEGASGFSSYEQY